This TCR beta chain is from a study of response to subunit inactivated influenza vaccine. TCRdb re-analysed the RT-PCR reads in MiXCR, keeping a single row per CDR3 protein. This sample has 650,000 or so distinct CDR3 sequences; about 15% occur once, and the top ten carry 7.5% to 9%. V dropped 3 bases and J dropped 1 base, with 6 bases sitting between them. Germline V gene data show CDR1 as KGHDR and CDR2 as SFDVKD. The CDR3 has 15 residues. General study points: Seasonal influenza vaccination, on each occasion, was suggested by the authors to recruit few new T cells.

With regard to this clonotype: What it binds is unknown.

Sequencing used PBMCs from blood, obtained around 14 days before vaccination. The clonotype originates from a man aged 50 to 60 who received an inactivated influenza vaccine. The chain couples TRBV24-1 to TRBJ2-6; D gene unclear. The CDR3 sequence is CATSDEGSGANVLTF. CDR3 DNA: TGTGCCACCAGTGATGAAGGGTCTGGGGCCAACGTCCTGACTTTC.